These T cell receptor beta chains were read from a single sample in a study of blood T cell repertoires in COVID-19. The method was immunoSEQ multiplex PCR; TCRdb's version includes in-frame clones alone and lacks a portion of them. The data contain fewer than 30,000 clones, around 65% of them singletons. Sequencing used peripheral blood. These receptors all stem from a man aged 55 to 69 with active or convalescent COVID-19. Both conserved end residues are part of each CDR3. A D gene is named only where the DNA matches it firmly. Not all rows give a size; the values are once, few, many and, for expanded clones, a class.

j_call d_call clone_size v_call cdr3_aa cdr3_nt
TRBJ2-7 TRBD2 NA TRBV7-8 CASSLVGVGTSGKGNLAEQYF TGTGCCAGCAGCTTAGTGGGGGTGGGGACTAGCGGGAAAGGCAATTTAGCCGAGCAGTACTTC
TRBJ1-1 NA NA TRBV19 CASFLRGGGHTEAFF TGTGCCAGTTTTCTGCGGGGCGGCGGGCATACTGAAGCTTTCTTT
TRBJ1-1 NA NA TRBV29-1 CSVDRGTEAFF TGCAGCGTGGATCGGGGTACTGAAGCTTTCTTT
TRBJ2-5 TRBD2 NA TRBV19 CASSKKGGASRETQYF TGTGCCAGTAGTAAGAAGGGAGGGGCGAGTCGGGAGACCCAGTACTTC
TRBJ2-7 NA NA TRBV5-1 CASSLDSRWEQYF TGCGCCAGCAGCTTGGATTCTAGGTGGGAGCAGTACTTC
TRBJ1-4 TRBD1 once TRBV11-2 CASSPLTGRPNEKLFF TGTGCCAGCAGCCCGCTGACAGGGAGGCCTAATGAAAAACTGTTTTTT
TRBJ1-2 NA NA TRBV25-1 CASSENMAFYGYTF TGTGCCAGCAGTGAAAATATGGCTTTCTATGGCTACACCTTC
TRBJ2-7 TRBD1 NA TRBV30 CAWRADRTGEQYF TGTGCCTGGAGAGCGGACAGGACTGGGGAGCAGTACTTC
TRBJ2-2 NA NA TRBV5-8 CASSLHLGTVLPGELFF TGTGCCAGCAGCTTGCATTTAGGGACTGTCTTACCGGGGGAGCTGTTTTTT
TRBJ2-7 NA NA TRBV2 CASSVIDYEQYF TGTGCCAGCAGTGTTATAGACTACGAGCAGTACTTC
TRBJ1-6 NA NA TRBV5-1 CASSLELMGNSPLHF TGCGCCAGCAGCTTGGAACTAATGGGTAATTCACCCCTCCACTTT
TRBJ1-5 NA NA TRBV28 CASSSPLGLVQPQHF TGTGCCAGCAGCTCACCATTGGGGCTGGTTCAGCCCCAGCATTTT
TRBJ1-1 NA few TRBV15 CATSRAPYTEAFF TGTGCCACCAGCAGAGCCCCCTACACTGAAGCTTTCTTT
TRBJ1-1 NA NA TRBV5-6 CASITRGLPEAFF TGTGCCAGCATCACAAGGGGGTTGCCTGAAGCTTTCTTT
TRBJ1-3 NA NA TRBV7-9 CASKGGGTGNTIYF TGTGCCAGCAAGGGCGGGGGCACGGGAAACACCATATATTTT
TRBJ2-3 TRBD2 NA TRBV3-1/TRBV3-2 CASSQVAGGWTDTQYF TGTGCCAGCAGCCAAGTAGCGGGAGGGTGGACAGATACGCAGTATTTT
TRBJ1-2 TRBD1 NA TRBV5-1 CASSPTTGGTYGYTF TGCGCCAGCAGCCCAACTACAGGGGGCACCTATGGCTACACCTTC
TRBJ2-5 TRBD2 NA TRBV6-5 CASGRTSGISETQYF TGTGCCAGCGGACGTACTAGCGGGATTTCAGAGACCCAGTACTTC
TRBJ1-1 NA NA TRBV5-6 CASSFEPTEAFF TGTGCCAGCAGCTTTGAGCCCACTGAAGCTTTCTTT
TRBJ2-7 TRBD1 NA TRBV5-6 CASSLTGGSPYEQYF TGTGCCAGCAGCCTGACAGGGGGTTCCCCCTACGAGCAGTACTTC
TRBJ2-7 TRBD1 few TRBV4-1 CASSPQQRTGHGEQYF TGCGCCAGCAGCCCACAACAAAGGACAGGACATGGGGAGCAGTACTTC
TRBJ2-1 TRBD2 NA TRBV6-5 CASSYRGGRASNEQFF TGTGCCAGCAGTTACAGGGGCGGGAGGGCCTCGAATGAGCAGTTCTTC
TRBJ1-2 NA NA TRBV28 CASSLTGNYGYTF TGTGCCAGCAGTTTAACAGGGAACTATGGCTACACCTTC
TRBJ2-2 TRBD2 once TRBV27 CARTPGLANSGELFF TGTGCCAGAACTCCGGGACTAGCGAATTCCGGGGAGCTGTTTTTT
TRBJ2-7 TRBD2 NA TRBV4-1 CASSPNRGDWSAEQYF TGCGCCAGCAGCCCCAATCGGGGGGACTGGAGTGCGGAGCAGTACTTC
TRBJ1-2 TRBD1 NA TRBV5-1 CASSRGDSLSYGYTF TGCGCCAGCAGCCGCGGGGACAGCCTCTCCTATGGCTACACCTTC
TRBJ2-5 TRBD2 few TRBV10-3 CATGTSGGDETQYF TGTGCCACCGGGACTAGCGGGGGCGACGAGACCCAGTACTTC
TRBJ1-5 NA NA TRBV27 CASSFLGGNQPQHF TGTGCCAGCAGTTTTCTGGGGGGAAATCAGCCCCAGCATTTT
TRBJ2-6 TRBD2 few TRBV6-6 CASQGLAAGANVLTF TGTGCCAGCCAGGGACTAGCGGCTGGGGCCAACGTCCTGACTTTC
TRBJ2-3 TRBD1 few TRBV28 CASSSRGDRTFSTDTQYF TGTGCCAGCAGTTCCCGAGGGGACAGGACTTTTAGCACAGATACGCAGTATTTT
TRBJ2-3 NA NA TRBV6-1 CASSVLGDTDSPSTDTQYF TGTGCCAGCAGTGTTCTGGGGGACACCGATTCTCCTAGCACAGATACGCAGTATTTT
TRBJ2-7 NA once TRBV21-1 CASSKARDRGPEQYF TGTGCCAGCAGCAAAGCCAGGGACAGGGGGCCCGAGCAGTACTTC
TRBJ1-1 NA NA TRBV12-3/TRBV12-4 CASSPDKNTEAFF TGTGCCAGCAGCCCGGACAAGAACACTGAAGCTTTCTTT
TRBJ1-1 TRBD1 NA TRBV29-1 CSVGGGTGLTEAFF TGCAGCGTTGGGGGGGGGACAGGGTTGACTGAAGCTTTCTTT
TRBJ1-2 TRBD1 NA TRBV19 CASRTGRDYGYTF TGTGCCAGTAGGACAGGGCGCGACTATGGCTACACCTTC
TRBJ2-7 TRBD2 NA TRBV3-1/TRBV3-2 CASSHLWAGGSYEQYF TGTGCCAGCAGCCACCTTTGGGCGGGGGGGTCCTACGAGCAGTACTTC
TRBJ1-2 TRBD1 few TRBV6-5 CASSTLTGDYGYTF TGTGCCAGCAGCACCCTAACAGGGGACTATGGCTACACCTTC
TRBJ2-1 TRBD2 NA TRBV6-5 CASSYSGLAGGTEQFF TGTGCCAGCAGTTACTCCGGACTAGCGGGGGGGACTGAGCAGTTCTTC
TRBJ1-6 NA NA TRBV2 CASSEQGPSPLHF TGTGCCAGCAGTGAACAGGGGCCTTCACCCCTCCACTTT